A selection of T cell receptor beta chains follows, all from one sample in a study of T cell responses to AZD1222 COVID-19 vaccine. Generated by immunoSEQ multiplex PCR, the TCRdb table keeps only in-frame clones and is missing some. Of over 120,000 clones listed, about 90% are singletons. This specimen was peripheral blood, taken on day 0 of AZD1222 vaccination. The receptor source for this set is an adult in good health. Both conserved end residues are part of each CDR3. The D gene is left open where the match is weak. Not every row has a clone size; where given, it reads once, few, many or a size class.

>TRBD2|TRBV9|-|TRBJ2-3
CASSATGTSGRVDTQYF
TGTGCCAGCAGCGCTACCGGGACTAGCGGGAGGGTAGATACGCAGTATTTT
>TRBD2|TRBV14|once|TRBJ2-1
CASSDPGTSGSNEQFF
TGTGCCAGCAGCGACCCCGGGACTAGCGGGAGTAATGAGCAGTTCTTC
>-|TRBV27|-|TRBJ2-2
CASSPSARELFF
TGTGCCAGCAGCCCCTCTGCCCGGGAGCTGTTTTTT
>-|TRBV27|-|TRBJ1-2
CASSPGPNYGYTF
TGTGCCAGCAGTCCGGGCCCTAACTATGGCTACACCTTC
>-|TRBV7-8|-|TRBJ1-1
CASSLGGRGGTEAFF
TGTGCCAGCAGCTTAGGGGGCAGGGGAGGAACTGAAGCTTTCTTT
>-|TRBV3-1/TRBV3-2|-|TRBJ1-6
CASSPKIGDFLPLHF
TGTGCCAGCAGCCCCAAGATTGGGGATTTTCTGCCCCTCCACTTT
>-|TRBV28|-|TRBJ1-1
CASSFGGVITEAFF
TGTGCCAGCAGTTTCGGGGGTGTTATCACTGAAGCTTTCTTT
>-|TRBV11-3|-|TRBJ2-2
CASSLGRNAGELFF
TGTGCCAGCAGCTTAGGACGTAACGCCGGGGAGCTGTTTTTT
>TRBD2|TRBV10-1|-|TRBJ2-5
CASSGLAGGRETQYF
TGCGCCAGCAGTGGACTAGCGGGAGGAAGGGAGACCCAGTACTTC
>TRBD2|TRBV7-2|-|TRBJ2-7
CASSLVVAGGRNYEQYF
TGTGCCAGCAGCTTAGTCGTAGCGGGAGGGCGGAACTACGAGCAGTACTTC
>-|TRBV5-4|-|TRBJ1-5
CASSLGGDAHQPQHF
TGTGCCAGCAGCTTGGGAGGGGATGCACATCAGCCCCAGCATTTT
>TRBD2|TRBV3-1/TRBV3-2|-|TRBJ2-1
CASSQGLAGNEQFF
TGTGCCAGCAGCCAAGGACTAGCGGGAAATGAGCAGTTCTTC
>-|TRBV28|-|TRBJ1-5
CASSLGGQPQHF
TGTGCCAGCAGTTTGGGAGGTCAGCCCCAGCATTTT
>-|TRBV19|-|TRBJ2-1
CASAGERLGYNEQFF
TGTGCCAGTGCCGGGGAGCGGTTGGGCTACAATGAGCAGTTCTTC
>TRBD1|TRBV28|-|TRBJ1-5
CASSLPLTGGGGNQPQHF
TGTGCCAGCAGTCTCCCCCTGACAGGGGGGGGCGGCAATCAGCCCCAGCATTTT
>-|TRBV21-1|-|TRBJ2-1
CASSKGSRAATHEQFF
TGTGCCAGCAGCAAGGGGTCAAGGGCGGCGACCCATGAGCAGTTCTTC
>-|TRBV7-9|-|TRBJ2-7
CASSLDIMVYEQYF
TGTGCCAGCAGCTTAGATATAATGGTCTACGAGCAGTACTTC
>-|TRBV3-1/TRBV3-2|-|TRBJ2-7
CASSQVGGPYEQYF
TGTGCCAGCAGCCAAGTCGGGGGACCCTACGAGCAGTACTTC
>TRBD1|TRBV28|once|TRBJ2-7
CASSQGVYEQYF
TGTGCCAGCAGTCAGGGGGTGTACGAGCAGTACTTC
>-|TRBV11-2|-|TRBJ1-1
CASSLEQVVGNTEAFF
TGTGCCAGCAGCTTAGAACAGGTGGTTGGGAACACTGAAGCTTTCTTT
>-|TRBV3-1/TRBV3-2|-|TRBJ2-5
CASNIKVGSRETQYF
TGTGCCAGCAATATTAAAGTGGGATCTCGAGAGACCCAGTACTTC
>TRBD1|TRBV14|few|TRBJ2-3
CASSQGVGGGYRTDTQYF
TGTGCCAGCAGCCAAGGTGTAGGGGGCGGATATCGCACAGATACGCAGTATTTT
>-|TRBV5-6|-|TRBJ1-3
CASSFWSFSGNTIYF
TGTGCCAGCAGCTTTTGGTCCTTCTCTGGAAACACCATATATTTT
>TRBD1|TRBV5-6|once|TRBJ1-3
CASSLEDRGGNTIYF
TGTGCCAGCAGCTTGGAGGACAGGGGTGGAAACACCATATATTTT
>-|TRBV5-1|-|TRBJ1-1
CASSVARSFGSSTEAFF
TGCGCCAGCAGCGTGGCACGGTCGTTTGGGAGCTCCACTGAAGCTTTCTTT
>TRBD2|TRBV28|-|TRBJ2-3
CASSRTSGATDTQYF
TGTGCCAGCAGTCGGACTAGCGGGGCCACAGATACGCAGTATTTT
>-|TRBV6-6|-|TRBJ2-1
CASSPGTRAGTGSSYNEQFF
TGTGCCAGCAGTCCCGGGACACGAGCCGGGACTGGCAGCTCCTACAATGAGCAGTTCTTC
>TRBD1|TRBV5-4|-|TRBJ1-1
CASSSQGTEAFF
TGTGCCAGCAGCTCACAGGGGACTGAAGCTTTCTTT
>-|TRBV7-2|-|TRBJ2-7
CASSLTGTSPYEQYF
TGTGCCAGCAGCTTAACCGGGACATCTCCTTACGAGCAGTACTTC
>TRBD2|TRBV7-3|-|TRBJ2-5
CASSLRGLAGVGETQYF
TGTGCCAGCAGCTTAAGGGGGCTAGCGGGAGTAGGAGAGACCCAGTACTTC
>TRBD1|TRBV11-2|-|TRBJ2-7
CASSPGTGTYEQYF
TGTGCCAGCAGCCCCGGGACAGGGACCTACGAGCAGTACTTC
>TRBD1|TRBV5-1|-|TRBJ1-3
CASSLRTPGQAETSGNTIYF
TGCGCCAGCAGCTTGAGAACCCCAGGACAGGCCGAAACCTCTGGAAACACCATATATTTT
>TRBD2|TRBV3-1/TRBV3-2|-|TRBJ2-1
CASSQFPGTSGSGRNEQFF
TGTGCCAGCAGCCAGTTCCCCGGGACTAGCGGGAGCGGTCGCAATGAGCAGTTCTTC
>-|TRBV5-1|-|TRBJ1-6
CASSLARGQHSPLHF
TGCGCCAGCAGCTTGGCCCGAGGACAGCATTCACCCCTCCACTTT
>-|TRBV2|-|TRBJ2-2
CASSGGFGELFF
TGTGCCAGCAGTGGGGGCTTCGGGGAGCTGTTTTTT
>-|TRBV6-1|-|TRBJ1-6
CASSEMSSYNSPLHF
TGTGCCAGCAGTGAGATGAGCTCCTATAATTCACCCCTCCACTTT
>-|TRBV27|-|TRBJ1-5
CASRDRAGVRHQPQHF
TGTGCCAGCCGGGACCGGGCGGGCGTGCGCCATCAGCCCCAGCATTTT
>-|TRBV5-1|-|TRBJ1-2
CASSEGIYGYTF
TGCGCCAGCAGCGAGGGAATCTATGGCTACACCTTC
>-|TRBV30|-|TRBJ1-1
CAWSVYPIQAVNTEAFF
TGTGCCTGGAGTGTATATCCCATCCAGGCGGTGAACACTGAAGCTTTCTTT
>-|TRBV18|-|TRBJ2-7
CASSPRLSQPTREQYF
TGTGCCAGCTCACCCCGTCTCTCACAGCCAACGAGGGAGCAGTACTTC